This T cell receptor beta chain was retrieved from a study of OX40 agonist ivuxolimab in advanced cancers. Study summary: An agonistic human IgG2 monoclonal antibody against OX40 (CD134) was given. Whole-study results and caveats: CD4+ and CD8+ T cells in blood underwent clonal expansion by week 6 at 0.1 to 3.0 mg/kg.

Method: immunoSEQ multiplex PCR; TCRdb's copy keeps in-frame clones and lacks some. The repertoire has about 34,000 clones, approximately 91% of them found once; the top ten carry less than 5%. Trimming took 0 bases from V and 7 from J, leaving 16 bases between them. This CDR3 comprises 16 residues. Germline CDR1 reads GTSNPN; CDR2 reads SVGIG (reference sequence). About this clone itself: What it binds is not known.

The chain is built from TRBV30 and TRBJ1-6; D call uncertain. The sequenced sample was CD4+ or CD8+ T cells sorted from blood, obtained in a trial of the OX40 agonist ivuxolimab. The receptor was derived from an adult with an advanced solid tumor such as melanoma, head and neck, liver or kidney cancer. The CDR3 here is CAWSVLAQGLNSPLHF. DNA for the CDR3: TGTGCCTGGAGTGTACTCGCCCAAGGGTTAAATTCACCCCTCCACTTT.